This T cell receptor beta chain was retrieved from a study of blood T cell repertoires in COVID-19. The protocol was immunoSEQ multiplex PCR, while the TCRdb copy is restricted to in-frame clones and leaves out a portion. The sample has about 300,000 clones, roughly nine tenths seen once; the top ten hold roughly 2.9%. Participants classified as exposed had met a COVID-19 case within 2 weeks before study entry. The CDR3 has 15 residues. Germline lookup yields CDR1 PRHDT and CDR2 FYEKMQ (reference sequence). V shed 5 bases and J shed 4 bases, with 17 bases lying between them. The source material was PBMCs or T cells enriched from blood (not recorded which). The chain employs TRBV13 and TRBJ2-5, with a weak D call TRBD1 (5 bases). The clonotype originates from a woman in her fifties or sixties who had been exposed to COVID-19. In DNA, the CDR3 is TGTGCCAGCAGCCCCCCTGTGACAGTACGAGAGACCCAGTACTTC. Amino acids: CASSPPVTVRETQYF.